The 31 T cell receptor beta chains given below trace back to one sample, sequenced in a study of blood T cell repertoires in COVID-19. Here immunoSEQ multiplex PCR was the method, and the copy in TCRdb shows in-frame clones only, minus some. The repertoire has 140,000 to 150,000 clones, roughly 80% of them found once; the top ten carry approximately 8.6%. The sequenced material came from peripheral blood. These receptors were collected from a man between 50 and 59 years old with active or convalescent COVID-19.

The CDR3 nucleotides are TGTGCCTGGAATCAAGTCCGGTTCGAGCAGTACTTC. This translates into CAWNQVRFEQYF. The gene calls are TRBV30 and TRBJ2-7; D remains ambiguous. The germline gives CDR1 GTSNPN, CDR2 SVGIG (reference sequence). This CDR3 is 12 amino acids long. Trimming removed 4 bases from V and 6 bases from J, with 13 bases in between.

This chain uses TRBV27 with TRBJ2-1; the D gene is possibly TRBD2 (6 bases). Germline lookup yields CDR1 MNHEY and CDR2 SMNVEV (reference sequence). The CDR3 spans 13 residues. V was cut by 8 bases and J by 9 bases, with 17 bases left in between. CDR3 bases: TGTGCCAGCGGTCGCGGGGATCTAGGTGAGCAGTTCTTC. Protein product: CASGRGDLGEQFF.

The gene calls are TRBV28 and TRBJ1-6, with 10 bases lining up with TRBD1. The germline CDR1 and CDR2 sequences are MDHEN and SYDVKM. V was pared by 6 bases and J by 7 bases, with 3 bases of the junction left unmatched. This CDR3 contains 14 residues. CDR3: CASRWDRGNSPLHF. The CDR3 DNA follows: TGTGCCAGCAGGTGGGACAGGGGAAATTCACCCCTCCACTTT. The whole variable domain, remainder taken from reference TRBV28 and TRBJ1-6, is DVKVTQSSRYLVKRTGEKVFLECVQDMDHENMFWYRQDPGLGLRLIYFSYDVKMKEKGDIPEGYSVSREKKERFSLILESASTNQTSMYLCASRWDRGNSPLHFGNGTRLTVT.

The chain couples TRBV18 to TRBJ2-1, with D possibly TRBD2 on 6 matching bases. Germline V lookup: CDR1 KGHSH, CDR2 LQKENI. V lost 6 bases and J lost 0, with 12 bases in between. This CDR3 is built from 15 residues. The CDR3 bases are TGTGCCAGCTCGACCACGGGAGACTCCTACAATGAGCAGTTCTTC. It yields the protein CASSTTGDSYNEQFF.

The genes are TRBV9 and TRBJ2-3, with a possible D match to TRBD2 (5 bases). The CDR3 extends over 17 amino acids. Trimming took 0 bases from V and 3 from J, leaving 17 bases between them. CDR1 is SGDLS, CDR2 YYNGEE, per germline. The CDR3 loop reads CASSVGTLRDWTDTQYF. The CDR3 region has the DNA TGTGCCAGCAGCGTAGGAACCCTACGGGATTGGACAGATACGCAGTATTTT.

The rearrangement links TRBV2 to TRBJ2-7, with 10 bases fitting TRBD1. CDR3 length: 18 amino acids. Germline V CDR1 and CDR2: SNHLY, FYNNEI. With V trimmed by 9 bases and J by 0 bases, 17 bases remained unmatched. The CDR3 nucleotides read TGTGCCAGTACGCCCTCGGGACAGGGGTTCTCCGTCTCCTACGAGCAGTACTTC. It yields the protein CASTPSGQGFSVSYEQYF.

This clone was observed at least ten times. V and J are TRBV4-2 and TRBJ2-7; TRBD2 aligns across 8 bases. Germline CDR1 is LGHNA and CDR2 is YNFKEQ. J was trimmed by 0 bases and V by 2 bases; bases with no gene match: 3. The CDR3 extends over 15 amino acids. For the CDR3, the DNA is TGTGCCAGCAGCCAACTAGCGGGTAGCTCCTACGAGCAGTACTTC. Amino acids: CASSQLAGSSYEQYF.

J is TRBJ2-1 and V is TRBV3-1 (or the pseudogene TRBV3-2), with D perhaps TRBD2 (6 bases). V lost 7 bases, J lost 9 bases, and 19 bases lay in between. Germline V gene lookup returns CDR1 LGHDT and CDR2 YNNKEL (reference sequence). The CDR3 totals 14 residues. CDR3 sequence (DNA): TGTGCCAGCACCGTCGGAGGGGCTGGGGGTGAGCAGTTCTTC. Its translation is CASTVGGAGGEQFF.

J is TRBJ2-5 and V is TRBV15, with a tentative D call TRBD1 (6 bases). This CDR3 is built from 16 residues. CDR1 is LNHNV, CDR2 YYDKDF, per germline (reference sequence). V dropped 3 bases and J dropped 2 bases, with 16 bases sitting between them. The CDR3 DNA is TGTGCCACCAGCAGGGCTACAGGGCCCCTACAAGAGACCCAGTACTTC. Its protein is CATSRATGPLQETQYF.

CDR3 nucleotides: TGTGCCACCAGTGGTCTACAGGGCACTGAAGCTTTCTTT. The encoded protein is CATSGLQGTEAFF. The chain recombines TRBV24-1 with TRBJ1-1, with D tentatively TRBD1 (6 bases). The germline V gene encodes CDR1 KGHDR and CDR2 SFDVKD. The CDR3 sequence is 13 residues long. The V gene lost 5 bases and the J gene lost 4 bases, with 10 bases spanning the gap.

This chain links TRBV30 with TRBJ2-3; the D is unclear. The germline gives CDR1 GTSNPN, CDR2 SVGIG (reference sequence). This CDR3 has 14 residues. V lost 1 base and J lost 2, with 10 bases in between. CDR3 sequence reads: CAWSGGQLTDTQYF. CDR3 nucleotides: TGTGCCTGGAGTGGCGGTCAGCTCACAGATACGCAGTATTTT.

This clone was observed once. The chain joins TRBV11-2 to TRBJ1-1; D possibly corresponds to TRBD1 (5 bases). Per germline, CDR1 SGHAT and CDR2 FQNNGV. V lost 5 bases, J lost 0 bases, and 16 bases lay in between. The CDR3 loop spans 16 amino acids. CDR3 DNA sequence: TGTGCCAGCAGCCTCCGCGGGGGAATGATGAACACTGAAGCTTTCTTT. Its protein is CASSLRGGMMNTEAFF.

V is TRBV9 and J is TRBJ2-1; 8 bases agree with TRBD2. CDR1 SGDLS and CDR2 YYNGEE come from the germline V gene. The V and J ends lost 3 bases and 13 bases, in that order; junction bases with no gene match: 3. CDR3 length: 11 residues. The CDR3 reads CASSAGLEQFF. The CDR3 DNA sequence: TGTGCCAGCAGCGCGGGACTAGAACAGTTCTTC. The whole variable domain, filled in from reference TRBV9 and TRBJ2-1, reads DSGVTQTPKHLITATGQRVTLRCSPRSGDLSVYWYQQSLDQGLQFLIQYYNGEERAKGNILERFSAQQFPDLHSELNLSSLELGDSALYFCASSAGLEQFFGPGTRLTVL.

The gene calls are TRBV19 and TRBJ2-1; possibly TRBD2 for D (6 bases). V dropped 5 bases and J dropped 8 bases, with 16 bases sitting between them. The CDR3 is 14 amino acids. Germline loops: CDR1 LNHDA, CDR2 SQIVND (reference sequence). The CDR3 DNA follows: TGTGCCAGTAGTGGCCGCTTCTCGGGGGATGAGCAGTTCTTC. Amino acids: CASSGRFSGDEQFF. Full variable domain (rest looked up from reference TRBV19 and TRBJ2-1): DGGITQSPKYLFRKEGQNVTLSCEQNLNHDAMYWYRQDPGQGLRLIYYSQIVNDFQKGDIAEGYSVSREKKESFPLTVTSAQKNPTAFYLCASSGRFSGDEQFFGPGTRLTVL.

The CDR3 sequence: CASSDRGWGQDEQFF. CDR3 bases: TGTGCCAGCAGTGACAGGGGTTGGGGGCAGGATGAGCAGTTCTTC. The V gene is TRBV6-1, the J gene TRBJ2-1; possibly TRBD1 for D (6 bases). V was cut by 3 bases and J by 8 bases, with 17 bases left in between. Germline V gene data show CDR1 as MNHNS and CDR2 as SASEGT. The CDR3 loop spans 15 amino acids.

The rearrangement uses TRBV5-4 and TRBJ1-1; D perhaps matches TRBD1 (6 bases). From germline, CDR1 is SGHNT and CDR2 YYREEE (reference sequence). V was cut by 0 bases and J by 2 bases, with 11 bases left in between. This CDR3 has 15 amino acids. The CDR3 DNA follows: TGTGCCAGCAGCTTGGCCGACAGGACTAACACTGAAGCTTTCTTT. As protein: CASSLADRTNTEAFF.

The V and J genes are TRBV27 and TRBJ2-3, with 12 bases fitting TRBD2. V trimming: 5 bases; J trimming: 2 bases; junction bases outside the gene matches: 17. The CDR3 length is 20 residues. The V gene's germline CDR1 is MNHEY and CDR2 SMNVEV (reference sequence). Written as DNA, the CDR3 is TGTGCCAGCAGTACCTTATTCGGACTAGCGGGGTGGGATTTCACAGATACGCAGTATTTT. It is translated as CASSTLFGLAGWDFTDTQYF.

The J gene is TRBJ2-7, the V gene TRBV2, with 7 bases fitting TRBD2. With V trimmed by 8 bases and J by 5 bases, 9 bases remained unmatched. Germline loops: CDR1 SNHLY, CDR2 FYNNEI. The CDR3 spans 13 residues. CDR3 coding DNA: TGTGCCAGCGTAGCGGGCCAAGCCCACGAGCAGTACTTC. It specifies CASVAGQAHEQYF. Full variable domain (remainder filled in from reference TRBV2 and TRBJ2-7): EPEVTQTPSHQVTQMGQEVILRCVPISNHLYFYWYRQILGQKVEFLVSFYNNEISEKSEIFDDQFSVERPDGSNFTLKIRSTKLEDSAMYFCASVAGQAHEQYFGPGTRLTVT.

The rearrangement links TRBV7-3 to TRBJ2-1; D gene unclear. This CDR3 has 13 residues. The germline CDR1 and CDR2 sequences are SGHTA and FQGTGA. V shed 4 bases and J shed 7 bases, with 11 bases lying between them. CDR3 nucleotide sequence: TGTGCCAGCAGCTCTAGACTCCAAAATGAGCAGTTCTTC. Amino acid sequence: CASSSRLQNEQFF.

This clone occurred once. The CDR3 is CASTPSGANVLTF. CDR3 DNA: TGCGCCAGCACCCCATCTGGGGCCAACGTCCTGACTTTC. The chain links TRBV5-1 to TRBJ2-6; D gene ambiguous. CDR1 is SGHRS, CDR2 YFSETQ, per germline. V shed 6 bases and J shed 1 base, with 5 bases lying between them. CDR3 size: 13 residues.

This clone has only a few counts. The J gene is TRBJ2-7, the V gene TRBV19, with 7 bases aligning to TRBD2. Germline CDR1 is LNHDA and CDR2 is SQIVND (reference sequence). This CDR3 has 17 amino acids. V trimming: 0 bases; J trimming: 2 bases; junction bases outside the gene matches: 10. Here the CDR3 reads CASSIDQGGISPYEQYF. The CDR3 DNA reads as TGTGCCAGTAGTATAGATCAGGGAGGGATCAGCCCCTACGAGCAGTACTTC.

This clone occurred a few times. The chain couples TRBV19 to TRBJ1-6; D gene ambiguous. V gave up 4 bases and J gave up 5 bases, with 18 bases separating them. Per the germline V gene, CDR1 is LNHDA and CDR2 is SQIVND (reference sequence). The CDR3 covers 17 residues. The CDR3 loop is CASSNPMIDGDNSPLHF. The CDR3 region has the DNA TGTGCCAGTAGTAATCCCATGATCGACGGGGATAATTCACCCCTCCACTTT.

This clone has more than one count but fewer than ten. The CDR3 DNA reads as TGTGCCAGCAGTAACCGCCCCACAGACCAAGAGACCCAGTACTTC. Translated, it gives CASSNRPTDQETQYF. This chain uses TRBV27 with TRBJ2-5, with D unresolved. Per germline, CDR1 MNHEY and CDR2 SMNVEV (reference sequence). This CDR3 is 15 amino acids long. V gave up 5 bases and J gave up 0 bases, with 13 bases separating them.

V is TRBV7-8 and J is TRBJ1-1, with unresolved D. Germline CDR1 SGHVS, CDR2 FQNEAQ. Trimming removed 2 bases at V and 0 bases at J, with 7 bases between. The CDR3 loop spans 14 amino acids. CDR3 residues: CASSLRSLNTEAFF. The DNA of the CDR3 is TGTGCCAGCAGCTTACGCAGTTTGAACACTGAAGCTTTCTTT.

This clone was observed a few times. CDR3 nucleotide sequence: TGTGCCAGCAGCCCATTTACTTTGGTGCGGGAGGAGGTGGAGACCCAGTACTTC. It yields the protein CASSPFTLVREEVETQYF. The genes are TRBV3-1 (or the pseudogene TRBV3-2) and TRBJ2-5; TRBD2 matches 8 bases. Germline V CDR1 and CDR2: LGHDT, YNNKEL (reference sequence). The CDR3 runs 18 residues. V lost 4 bases, J lost 5 bases, and 18 bases stayed unmatched.

This clone showed up just a few times. The chain couples TRBV4-2 to TRBJ2-1, with 10 bases lining up with TRBD2. Germline loops: CDR1 LGHNA, CDR2 YNFKEQ. The CDR3 is 18 amino acids. J gave up 4 bases and V 0 bases, and 9 bases lay outside the gene matches. DNA for the CDR3: TGTGCCAGCAGCCAAGACTCCTTAGCGGGAGGTGGGTACAATGAGCAGTTCTTC. Translated: CASSQDSLAGGGYNEQFF.

This chain links TRBV5-1 with TRBJ2-5, with TRBD2 identical over 9 bases. In germline, CDR1 is SGHRS, CDR2 YFSETQ. There are 15 residues in the CDR3. J was trimmed by 4 bases and V by 1 base; bases with no gene match: 5. The CDR3 loop is CASSLTVAGAETQYF. In nucleotides, the CDR3 is TGCGCCAGCAGCTTGACCGTAGCGGGAGCAGAGACCCAGTACTTC.

V is TRBV5-1 and J is TRBJ2-3; 10 nucleotides agree with TRBD2. The CDR3 totals 17 residues. The J segment lost 1 base and the V segment lost 0 bases, leaving 5 bases of the junction unmatched. In germline, CDR1 is SGHRS, CDR2 YFSETQ. The CDR3, as DNA: TGCGCCAGCAGCTTGGTTGGCGGGACTAGCGGCACAGATACGCAGTATTTT. Protein: CASSLVGGTSGTDTQYF.

This rearrangement joins TRBV15 to TRBJ2-5, with D tentatively TRBD2 (6 bases). This CDR3 is 14 amino acids long. Between the trimmed V and J ends, which lost 5 bases and 2 bases, there was a span of 12 bases. CDR1 and CDR2 (germline): LNHNV, YYDKDF (reference sequence). The CDR3: CATSPRLDQETQYF. The CDR3, as DNA: TGTGCCACCAGCCCCCGACTAGATCAAGAGACCCAGTACTTC.

The J gene is TRBJ2-1, the V gene TRBV14, with D possibly TRBD1 on 6 matching bases. V lost 4 bases to trimming and J lost 8 bases, with 18 bases between them. The CDR3 length is 15 residues. CDR1 SGHDN and CDR2 FVKESK come from the germline V gene. This chain's CDR3 is CASSPFNRAFDEQFF. CDR3 in DNA: TGTGCCAGCAGCCCCTTTAACAGGGCTTTCGATGAGCAGTTCTTC.

The rearrangement links TRBV3-1 (or the pseudogene TRBV3-2) to TRBJ2-7; the match to TRBD2 covers 7 bases. The trim removed 1 base at V and 5 bases at J, leaving 11 bases unmatched. Germline V lookup: CDR1 LGHDT, CDR2 YNNKEL (reference sequence). The CDR3 has 16 residues. This CDR3 reads CASSQVTGGAGDEQYF. Written as DNA, the CDR3 is TGTGCCAGCAGCCAAGTAACGGGGGGTGCGGGTGACGAGCAGTACTTC.